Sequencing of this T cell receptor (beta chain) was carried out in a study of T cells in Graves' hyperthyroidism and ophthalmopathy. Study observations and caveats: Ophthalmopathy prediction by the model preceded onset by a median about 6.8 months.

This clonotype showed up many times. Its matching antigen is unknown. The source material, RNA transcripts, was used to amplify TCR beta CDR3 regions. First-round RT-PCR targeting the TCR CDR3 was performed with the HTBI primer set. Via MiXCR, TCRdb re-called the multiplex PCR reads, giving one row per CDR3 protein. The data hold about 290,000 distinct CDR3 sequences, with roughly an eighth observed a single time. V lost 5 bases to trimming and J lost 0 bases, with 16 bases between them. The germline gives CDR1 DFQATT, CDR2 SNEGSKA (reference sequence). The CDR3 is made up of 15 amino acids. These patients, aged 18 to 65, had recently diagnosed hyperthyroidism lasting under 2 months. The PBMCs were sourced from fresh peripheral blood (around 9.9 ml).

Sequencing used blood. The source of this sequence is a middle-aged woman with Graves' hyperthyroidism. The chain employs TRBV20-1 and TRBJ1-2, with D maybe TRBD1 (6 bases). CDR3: CSAPGEGHTNYGYTF. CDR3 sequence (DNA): TGCAGTGCTCCCGGGGAGGGACATACTAACTATGGCTACACCTTC.